These T cell receptor beta chains were read from a single sample in a study of cytomegalovirus exposure and HLA in healthy donors. Here immunoSEQ multiplex PCR was the method, and the copy in TCRdb shows in-frame clones only, minus some. The sample records 150,000 to 200,000 clones, around 80% being singletons. The sequencing input was PBMCs. Receptors originate from a woman aged 30 to 39 in good health and CMV-seropositive. CDR3s include the opening cysteine and the closing phenylalanine or tryptophan. The D gene is left open where the match is weak. Clone size appears in some rows only: once, few, many, or a class for an expanded clone.

>TRBJ2-1|TRBD2|TRBV5-6|15|.
TGTGCCAGCAGCTTGGGGGGACTACCAAGGAATGAGCAGTTCTTC
CASSLGGLPRNEQFF
>TRBJ1-1|.|TRBV27|14|.
TGTGCCAGCAGCCCCCAGGTAGGGAACACTGAAGCTTTCTTT
CASSPQVGNTEAFF
>TRBJ1-5|TRBD1|TRBV2|13|.
TGTGCCAGCGCAGCTCAGGGGGATCAGCCCCAGCATTTT
CASAAQGDQPQHF
>TRBJ2-3|.|TRBV4-3|13|.
TGCGCCAGCAGCTCTAGACTAGCAGATACGCAGTATTTT
CASSSRLADTQYF
>TRBJ1-1|.|TRBV4-1|16|.
TGCGCCAGCAGCCGAAGCTCCGCTCGAGGTAGCACTGAAGCTTTCTTT
CASSRSSARGSTEAFF
>TRBJ2-7|TRBD2|TRBV7-2|18|few
TGTGCCAGCAGCTCCCGGACTAGCGGGGGGTCAAGCTCCTACGAGCAGTACTTC
CASSSRTSGGSSSYEQYF
>TRBJ1-1|.|TRBV19|13|.
TGTGCCAGTAGAGGGAGGTTGGTCACTGAAGCTTTCTTT
CASRGRLVTEAFF
>TRBJ1-2|.|TRBV18|15|.
TGTGCCAGCTCACCCCTTTCGGAAGGGAGCTATGGCTACACCTTC
CASSPLSEGSYGYTF
>TRBJ2-1|.|TRBV4-3|15|few
TGCGCCAGCAGCCTACACACATCCACCAACAATGAGCAGTTCTTC
CASSLHTSTNNEQFF
>TRBJ2-3|.|TRBV4-1|14|once
TGCGCCAGCAGCCAAGTTCTACTCACAGATACGCAGTATTTT
CASSQVLLTDTQYF
>TRBJ2-5|TRBD1|TRBV11-2|14|.
TGTGCCAGCAGTCAACAGGGGCCGAAAGAGACCCAGTACTTC
CASSQQGPKETQYF
>TRBJ1-1|TRBD1|TRBV7-9|16|.
TGTGCCAGCAGCTCACCACTTGGACAGGGGTTAACTGAAGCTTTCTTT
CASSSPLGQGLTEAFF
>TRBJ2-7|.|TRBV4-3|19|.
TGCGCCAGCAGCCAAGACCACACCGGGACTCTGACAGGGATCTACGAGCAGTACTTC
CASSQDHTGTLTGIYEQYF
>TRBJ2-7|.|TRBV6-5|15|.
TGTGCCAGCAGTTATTCGGGAGAGCTATACTACGAGCAGTACTTC
CASSYSGELYYEQYF
>TRBJ1-1|.|TRBV28|11|.
TGTGCCAGCATTCAGGGGCGGACGGCTTTCTTT
CASIQGRTAFF